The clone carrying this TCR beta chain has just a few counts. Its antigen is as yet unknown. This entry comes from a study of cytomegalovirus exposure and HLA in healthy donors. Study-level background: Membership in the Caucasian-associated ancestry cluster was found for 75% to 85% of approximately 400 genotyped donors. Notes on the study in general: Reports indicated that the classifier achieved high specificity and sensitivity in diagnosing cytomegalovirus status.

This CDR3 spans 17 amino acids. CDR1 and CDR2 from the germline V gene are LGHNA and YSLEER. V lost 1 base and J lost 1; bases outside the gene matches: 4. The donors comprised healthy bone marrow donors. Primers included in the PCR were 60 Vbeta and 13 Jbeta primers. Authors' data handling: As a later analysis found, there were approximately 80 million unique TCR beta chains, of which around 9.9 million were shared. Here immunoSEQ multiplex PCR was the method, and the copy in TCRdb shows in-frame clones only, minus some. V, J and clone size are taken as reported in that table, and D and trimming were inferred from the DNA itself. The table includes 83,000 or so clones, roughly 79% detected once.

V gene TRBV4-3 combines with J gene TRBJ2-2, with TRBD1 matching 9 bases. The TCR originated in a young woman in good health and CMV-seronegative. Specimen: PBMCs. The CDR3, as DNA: TGCGCCAGCAGCCAAGTCGGGGGACAGGGGAACACCGGGGAGCTGTTTTTT. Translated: CASSQVGGQGNTGELFF.